These T cell receptor beta chains were read from a single sample in a study of blood T cell repertoires in COVID-19. Using immunoSEQ multiplex PCR, the repertoire was profiled, and TCRdb retains in-frame clones only, with some absent. The table shows about 360,000 clones, with roughly 86% occurring only once. The material sequenced was peripheral blood. These receptors all stem from a human donor with acute or convalescent COVID-19. The donor label of this sample is uncertain. The CDR3 runs from the conserved cysteine through the conserved F or W. Fields, in order: D gene, clone size, V gene, J gene, CDR3 protein, CDR3 DNA. The D gene is left open where the match is weak. Clone size is given for some rows only: seen once, a few or many times, or a class if the clone is expanded.

>TRBD1|NA|TRBV4-2|TRBJ1-1
CASSHTGQFGDTEAFF
TGTGCCAGCAGCCATACGGGACAGTTTGGAGACACTGAAGCTTTCTTT
>NA|NA|TRBV30|TRBJ1-6
CAWSVGVGDTTF
TGTGCCTGGAGTGTAGGGGTAGGGGACACTACCTTT
>TRBD2|few|TRBV7-9|TRBJ2-2
CASSSGRNTGELFF
TGTGCCAGCAGTAGCGGGAGAAACACCGGGGAGCTGTTTTTT
>TRBD2|NA|TRBV5-1|TRBJ2-1
CASSPPGLAGSSYNEQFF
TGCGCCAGCAGCCCGCCCGGACTAGCGGGGAGCTCCTACAATGAGCAGTTCTTC
>TRBD1|NA|TRBV6-1|TRBJ1-2
CASSEATWGTDLYGYTF
TGTGCCAGCAGTGAGGCGACCTGGGGGACAGATTTATATGGCTACACCTTC
>NA|once|TRBV4-1|TRBJ1-4
CASSQGGSGEKLFF
TGCGCCAGCAGCCAAGGAGGGAGCGGTGAAAAACTGTTTTTT
>TRBD1|NA|TRBV6-5|TRBJ1-1
CASRAGTGFTEAFF
TGTGCCAGCAGGGCCGGGACAGGGTTCACTGAAGCTTTCTTT
>NA|NA|TRBV25-1|TRBJ2-5
CASTRGGETQYF
TGTGCCAGCACCCGAGGAGGGGAGACCCAGTACTTC
>NA|NA|TRBV18|TRBJ1-2
CASSPLRDWPGAGYTF
TGTGCCAGCTCACCACTTCGAGACTGGCCAGGGGCGGGCTACACCTTC
>NA|NA|TRBV19|TRBJ1-6
CASREGASGNSPLHF
TGTGCCAGTAGGGAAGGGGCGAGTGGTAATTCACCCCTCCACTTT
>TRBD1|once|TRBV28|TRBJ1-2
CASSLYRQGSFSRFYGYTF
TGTGCCAGCAGTTTATACCGACAGGGTTCGTTTTCCAGATTCTATGGCTACACCTTC
>NA|NA|TRBV28|TRBJ1-1
CASSFLTINTEAFF
TGTGCCAGCAGTTTTCTCACTATTAACACTGAAGCTTTCTTT
>NA|NA|TRBV2|TRBJ1-1
CASIHGGATEAFF
TGTGCCAGCATCCACGGGGGGGCCACTGAAGCTTTCTTT
>TRBD1|few|TRBV2|TRBJ1-1
CASSLEQGASTEAFF
TGTGCCAGCAGTCTAGAACAGGGGGCTAGCACTGAAGCTTTCTTT
>TRBD1|NA|TRBV2|TRBJ1-5
CASSGGTVLTSNQPQHF
TGTGCCAGCAGTGGGGGGACAGTGTTAACTAGCAATCAGCCCCAGCATTTT
>TRBD2|once|TRBV5-1|TRBJ2-5
CASRLAGETQYF
TGCGCCAGCCGACTAGCCGGAGAGACCCAGTACTTC
>TRBD1|NA|TRBV6-5|TRBJ1-2
CASKPTGSNGYTF
TGTGCCAGCAAACCGACAGGGTCTAATGGCTACACCTTC
>NA|once|TRBV4-1|TRBJ2-1
CASSQDLRGSSYNEQFF
TGCGCCAGCAGCCAAGATTTACGGGGGAGCTCCTACAATGAGCAGTTCTTC
>TRBD1|NA|TRBV10-1|TRBJ2-2
CASTGTGPGELFF
TGCGCCAGCACCGGGACAGGGCCCGGGGAGCTGTTTTTT
>TRBD1|NA|TRBV5-1|TRBJ1-3
CASSLAIRGQGSGNTIYF
TGCGCCAGCAGCTTGGCCATACGAGGACAGGGGTCTGGAAACACCATATATTTT
>NA|NA|TRBV18|TRBJ2-7
CASSPTGYEQYF
TGTGCCAGCTCACCAACGGGTTACGAGCAGTACTTC
>NA|once|TRBV2|TRBJ1-2
CASSEGAYGSDGYTF
TGTGCCAGCAGTGAAGGAGCCTACGGGAGCGATGGCTACACCTTC
>NA|once|TRBV5-4|TRBJ2-1
CASSLYEYNEQFF
TGTGCCAGCAGCTTGTACGAGTACAATGAGCAGTTCTTC
>TRBD2|NA|TRBV11-2|TRBJ2-7
CASSRRLAAGEQYF
TGTGCCAGCAGCCGAAGACTAGCGGCGGGCGAGCAGTACTTC
>NA|few|TRBV7-6|TRBJ2-3
CASSPGTTRYTQYF
TGTGCCAGCAGCCCGGGGACAACTAGGTATACGCAGTATTTT